This entry features one TCR beta chain sequence. Antigen: not known. Donors likely had unrecorded immune exposures despite being nominally healthy when sampled. This sample stems from a study of cytomegalovirus exposure and HLA in healthy donors. Whole-study results and caveats: Owing to their indistinguishability, certain V segments, notably TRBV6-2 and TRBV6-3, were excluded. For most TCR beta V segments, an earlier analysis put the productive rate at about 87% or about 30% of the time.

Primers for the PCR totalled 60 Vbeta and 13 Jbeta. The protocol was immunoSEQ multiplex PCR, while the TCRdb copy is restricted to in-frame clones and leaves out a portion. The table has 95,000 or so clones, about 77% seen once; the top ten hold around 5.3%. The germline gives CDR1 MNHEY, CDR2 SVGAGI. This CDR3 contains 13 residues. Trimming stripped 5 bases from V and 7 bases from J, with 15 bases between. Input material: PBMCs. The clonotype comes from a woman in her forties in good health and CMV-seronegative. V is TRBV6-5 and J is TRBJ2-7, with D possibly being TRBD1 (5 bases). CDR3 DNA sequence: TGTGCCAGCAGTCGCAGGGAAGATGGGGAGCAGTACTTC. This sequence encodes CASSRREDGEQYF.